Sequencing of this T cell receptor beta chain was carried out in a study of vaccination and CD4 T cells after COVID-19. Across the study: Overlapping peptides of the spike proteins of SARS-CoV-2, HCoV-NL63, HCoV-OC43 and HCoV-229E were used for cell stimulation.

Germline CDR1 is MNHNS and CDR2 is SASEGT. This CDR3 has 16 residues. The V end lost 8 bases, the J end lost 7 bases, and 24 bases lay between the germline ends. Treatment reported: roughly nine-day PBMC culture with coronavirus spike peptide pools or control peptides (ViraFEST assay). With the Oncomine TCR Beta short-read assay, DNA from cultured CD4+ T cells was sequenced. Genomic DNA from cultured CD4+ T cells was extracted. TCRdb passed the PCR reads through MiXCR, listing each CDR3 protein once. The table records some 17,000 distinct CDR3 sequences, about 75% of them present only once. About this clonotype: Its antigen remains unknown.

The chain combines TRBV6-1 with TRBJ1-5; D is perhaps TRBD1 (6 bases). The sequence was collected from a human donor who had recovered from COVID-19. Source material: CD4+ T cells from blood, cultured in vitro. CDR3 residues: CASGRGGAEGGQPQHF. DNA of the CDR3: TGTGCCAGCGGTCGGGGAGGGGCCGAAGGGGGACAGCCCCAGCATTTT.